These 11 T cell receptor beta chains were sequenced from one sample in a study of cytotoxic CD8 clonotypes in ibrutinib-treated CLL. Profiling relied on immunoSEQ multiplex PCR, and the TCRdb table lists in-frame clones only, not all of them. The data show approximately 32,000 clones, 69% seen once. Specimen: PBMCs, collected before ibrutinib treatment. The receptors derive from a human donor with chronic lymphocytic leukemia.

The chain employs TRBV19 and TRBJ1-1; 7 bases are a match to TRBD1. Germline V CDR1 and CDR2: LNHDA, SQIVND (reference sequence). The CDR3 extends over 14 amino acids. V lost 3 bases, J lost 4 bases, and 5 bases stayed unmatched. The CDR3: CASSITGVATEAFF. DNA for the CDR3: TGTGCCAGTAGTATCACAGGGGTTGCCACTGAAGCTTTCTTT.

The chain joins TRBV5-1 to TRBJ2-3, with D tentatively TRBD1 or TRBD2 (5 bases each). Germline CDR1 SGHRS, CDR2 YFSETQ. This CDR3 comprises 15 residues. V was clipped by 0 bases and J by 2 bases, with 10 bases between them. This CDR3 is CASSLALGTTDTQYF. CDR3 nucleotide sequence: TGCGCCAGCAGCTTGGCCCTCGGGACCACAGATACGCAGTATTTT. The variable domain in full, with the rest retrieved from reference TRBV5-1 and TRBJ2-3, is KAGVTQTPRYLIKTRGQQVTLSCSPISGHRSVSWYQQTPGQGLQFLFEYFSETQRNKGNFPGRFSGRQFSNSRSEMNVSTLELGDSALYLCASSLALGTTDTQYFGPGTRLTVL.

The chain recombines TRBV28 with TRBJ1-1, with 8 bases identical to TRBD1. The CDR3 runs 14 residues. Per the germline V gene, CDR1 is MDHEN and CDR2 is SYDVKM. Trimming removed 3 bases from V and 1 base from J; junction bases left unmatched: 1. CDR3 DNA sequence: TGTGCCAGCAGTTTGGGGACAGGGAACACTGAAGCTTTCTTT. Translation: CASSLGTGNTEAFF.

The sample holds a few counts of this clone. The J gene is TRBJ2-7, the V gene TRBV2, with D possibly called TRBD1 or TRBD2 (5 bases each). The germline gives CDR1 SNHLY, CDR2 FYNNEI. The V gene lost 7 bases and the J gene lost 2 bases, with 21 bases spanning the gap. The CDR3 covers 16 residues. The CDR3 spells CASNDFNIRDPYEQYF. In DNA form, the CDR3 reads TGTGCCAGCAATGACTTCAACATTCGGGACCCCTACGAGCAGTACTTC.

The J gene is TRBJ1-3, the V gene TRBV4-3; maybe TRBD1 (5 bases). The V end lost 0 bases, the J end lost 2 bases, and 14 bases lay between the germline ends. Germline V gene sequence: CDR1 LGHNA, CDR2 YSLEER. The CDR3 loop spans 17 amino acids. In nucleotides, the CDR3 is TGCGCCAGCAGCCAAGATGGGAACCGGGGACCTGGAAACACCATATATTTT. Translation gives CASSQDGNRGPGNTIYF.

In its sample, this clone was seen a few times. J is TRBJ1-2 and V is TRBV7-2, with TRBD1 as a possible D gene (5 bases). The CDR3 contains 17 residues. Deletions cut 1 base from V and 7 bases from J, with 22 bases between. The germline CDR1 and CDR2 sequences are SGHTA and FQGNSA. In DNA, the CDR3 is TGTGCCAGCAGCTTAGGGGGACTTGAGGGTCGATATCGTGGCTACACCTTC. Translation: CASSLGGLEGRYRGYTF.

The chain uses TRBV6-5 and TRBJ2-1; no clear D. The CDR3 is 11 residues long. Germline V gene lookup returns CDR1 MNHEY and CDR2 SVGAGI. V was pared by 3 bases and J by 8 bases, with 5 bases between. Here the CDR3 reads CASSYLYEQFF. The CDR3 nucleotides read TGTGCCAGCAGTTATTTGTATGAGCAGTTCTTC.

The V call is TRBV30, the J call TRBJ2-7, with a tentative D call TRBD1 (5 bases). V gave up 4 bases and J gave up 7 bases, with 17 bases separating them. Germline V gene lookup returns CDR1 GTSNPN and CDR2 SVGIG (reference sequence). The CDR3 has 13 residues. The CDR3 DNA follows: TGTGCCTGGATTCAGGGTCGGATTGGAGAGCAGTACTTC. It yields the protein CAWIQGRIGEQYF.

The chain joins TRBV4-2 to TRBJ2-7; 10 bases are shared with TRBD2. V lost 0 bases to trimming and J lost 12 bases; unmatched junction nucleotides: 5. Germline CDR1 is LGHNA and CDR2 is YNFKEQ. The CDR3 has 13 amino acids. The CDR3 DNA is TGTGCCAGCAGCCAAGAGCTAGCGGGAGCGTCGTACTTC. Its translation is CASSQELAGASYF.

This sequence joins TRBV7-2 and TRBJ2-7; 9 nucleotides agree with TRBD1. Germline V gene lookup returns CDR1 SGHTA and CDR2 FQGNSA. This CDR3 region has 16 residues. Trimming cost V 5 bases and J 3 bases; bases outside gene matches: 11. The CDR3 nucleotides read TGTGCCAGCAGCCCACCCACAGGGGGCAATAACTACGAGCAGTACTTC. As protein: CASSPPTGGNNYEQYF.

Written as DNA, the CDR3 is TGTGCCAGCACACTAGCGGGGGTATACAATGAGCAGTTCTTC. It specifies CASTLAGVYNEQFF. V usage is TRBV6-1 and J usage is TRBJ2-1; TRBD2 agrees at 11 bases. CDR1 and CDR2 from the germline V gene are MNHNS and SASEGT. CDR3 length: 14 amino acids. After removal of 7 bases from V and 4 bases from J, the junction contained 3 bases not matched to a gene.